One and the same sample provided the 25 T cell receptor beta chains below, sequenced in a study of blood T cell repertoires in COVID-19 (TCRdb year 2020). Library preparation was by the immunoSEQ multiplex PCR assay. As stored in TCRdb, this immuneACCESS dataset retains in-frame rearrangements with V and J assigned. A fraction of the clones does not appear; measured against another copy, unresolved V genes explain less than half of the discrepancy, and the remainder lacks a known reason. Recorded for this sample are 200,000 to 250,000 clones; 85% to 90% of them occurred a single time. Approximately 1.5% of the sample is in the top ten clones. The material sequenced was peripheral blood. The receptors come from a man between 18 and 29 years old with active or convalescent COVID-19.

This clone has just a few counts. This chain connects TRBV29-1 to TRBJ1-2; D not resolved. The CDR3 runs to 9 residues. Germline assignment: CDR1 SQVTM and CDR2 ANQGSEA. The CDR3 protein is CTFRESYTF. CDR3 sequence (DNA): TGCACCTTCCGGGAATCATACACCTTC.

V is TRBV5-6 and J is TRBJ2-7; possibly TRBD2 for D (5 bases). The CDR3 covers 13 residues. The germline V gene encodes CDR1 SGHDT and CDR2 YYEEEE. V was clipped by 4 bases and J by 4 bases, with 12 bases between them. CDR3 nucleotides: TGTGCCAGCAGCCGGACGGGGAATTACGAGCAGTACTTC. Amino acids: CASSRTGNYEQYF.

V and J are TRBV15 and TRBJ1-2, with TRBD1 matching 8 bases. The germline V gene has CDR1 LNHNV and CDR2 YYDKDF (reference sequence). V was pared by 5 bases and J by 3 bases, with 8 bases of the junction left unmatched. The CDR3 is 15 amino acids. CDR3 DNA: TGTGCCACCAGCCAGGCAGGGGGCTGGTACTATGGCTACACCTTC. Translation: CATSQAGGWYYGYTF.

This clone appeared once. The V gene is TRBV5-6, the J gene TRBJ1-2; perhaps TRBD1 as D (5 bases). The CDR3 runs 16 residues. Germline values: CDR1 SGHDT, CDR2 YYEEEE. V lost 4 bases to trimming and J lost 0 bases, with 16 bases between them. The CDR3 DNA reads TGTGCCAGCAGCCCTCAGGGCATATCGACTAACTATGGCTACACCTTC. This gives the protein CASSPQGISTNYGYTF.

Only one count was recorded for this clone. The rearrangement links TRBV19 to TRBJ1-5; 7 positions agree with TRBD1. CDR3 size: 13 residues. In germline, CDR1 is LNHDA, CDR2 SQIVND (reference sequence). Trimming cost V 7 bases and J 7 bases; bases outside gene matches: 7. CDR3 sequence reads: CASKGATEQPQHF. As DNA, the CDR3 is TGTGCCAGTAAGGGGGCGACGGAACAGCCCCAGCATTTT.

A few counts support this clone. The gene calls are TRBV9 and TRBJ1-2, with D tentatively TRBD1 (5 bases). Per germline, CDR1 SGDLS and CDR2 YYNGEE. V was clipped by 0 bases and J by 8 bases, with 14 bases between them. The CDR3 loop spans 14 amino acids. CDR3 in DNA: TGTGCCAGCAGCGTAGGAAGCCAGGGTGGGGGCTACACCTTC. Translating gives CASSVGSQGGGYTF.

The rearrangement links TRBV5-1 to TRBJ2-5, with a possible D match to TRBD2 (6 bases). V shed 0 bases and J shed 1 base, with 13 bases lying between them. Germline V CDR1 and CDR2: SGHRS, YFSETQ. This CDR3 is built from 16 residues. This chain's CDR3 is CASSLEGGGAQETQYF. The CDR3 DNA is TGCGCCAGCAGCTTGGAGGGAGGCGGGGCCCAAGAGACCCAGTACTTC.

The chain is built from TRBV7-3 and TRBJ2-1; TRBD2 is a possible D gene (6 bases). The CDR3 contains 12 residues. V lost 1 base to trimming and J lost 9 bases, with 7 bases between them. CDR1 is SGHTA, CDR2 FQGTGA, per germline. CDR3 sequence: CASSLRGGEQFF. Here the CDR3 DNA reads TGTGCCAGCAGCTTAAGGGGAGGTGAGCAGTTCTTC. The full variable domain, rest sourced from reference TRBV7-3 and TRBJ2-1, is GAGVSQTPSNKVTEKGKYVELRCDPISGHTALYWYRQSLGQGPEFLIYFQGTGAADDSGLPNDRFFAVRPEGSVSTLKIQRTERGDSAVYLCASSLRGGEQFFGPGTRLTVL.

J is TRBJ1-3 and V is TRBV18; D is perhaps TRBD1 (5 bases). V was pared by 2 bases and J by 4 bases, with 6 bases between. CDR3 length: 13 amino acids. CDR1 KGHSH and CDR2 LQKENI come from the germline V gene. CDR3 in amino acids: CASSPRGGNTIYF. The CDR3 DNA reads TGTGCCAGCTCACCAAGGGGAGGAAACACCATATATTTT.

This chain links TRBV4-1 with TRBJ1-1, with D tentatively TRBD1 (5 bases). Germline lookup yields CDR1 MGHRA and CDR2 YSYEKL. This CDR3 is 12 amino acids long. V dropped 4 bases and J dropped 6 bases, with 9 bases sitting between them. The CDR3 DNA sequence: TGCGCCAGCAGCCTTCAGGGCTCTGAAGCTTTCTTT. Protein product: CASSLQGSEAFF.

The chain recombines TRBV6-5 with TRBJ1-2; 10 nucleotides line up with TRBD1. Per the germline V gene, CDR1 is MNHEY and CDR2 is SVGAGI. This CDR3 has 14 amino acids. V lost 7 bases, J lost 4 bases, and 6 bases stayed unmatched. CDR3 loop: CASTPGTGAYGYTF. Here the CDR3 DNA reads TGTGCCAGCACCCCCGGGACAGGGGCCTATGGCTACACCTTC.

CDR3 loop: CAWSDGQAYNQPQHF. CDR3 nucleotide sequence: TGTGCCTGGAGTGACGGACAGGCGTACAATCAGCCCCAGCATTTT. The chain links TRBV30 to TRBJ1-5, with 7 bases identical to TRBD1. The CDR3 has 15 amino acids. Germline loops: CDR1 GTSNPN, CDR2 SVGIG (reference sequence). Trimming cost V 1 base and J 3 bases; bases outside gene matches: 6.

This clone came up a few times. The rearrangement links TRBV6-5 to TRBJ2-1, with a tentative D call TRBD2 (6 bases). This CDR3 is 15 amino acids long. Germline CDR1 reads MNHEY; CDR2 reads SVGAGI. V was trimmed by 2 bases and J by 6 bases, leaving 14 bases between them. Here the CDR3 reads CASSYEGQAGNEQFF. DNA of the CDR3: TGTGCCAGCAGTTACGAGGGGCAAGCGGGCAATGAGCAGTTCTTC.

The sample holds a few counts of this clone. The chain is built from TRBV19 and TRBJ2-1; 10 nucleotides agree with TRBD2. With 9 bases clipped from V and 6 bases from J, the junction kept 8 bases outside the gene matches. CDR1 and CDR2 from the germline V gene are LNHDA and SQIVND (reference sequence). The CDR3 has 14 residues. In DNA form, the CDR3 reads TGTGCCAGCCAAACTAGCGGGATCGTCAATGAGCAGTTCTTC. Translation gives CASQTSGIVNEQFF.

The genes are TRBV19 and TRBJ2-7; 11 bases are shared with TRBD2. This CDR3 is built from 16 residues. CDR1 LNHDA and CDR2 SQIVND come from the germline V gene (reference sequence). The V and J ends lost 4 bases and 1 base, in that order; junction bases with no gene match: 6. The CDR3 DNA follows: TGTGCCAGTAGTAAGAGGGGACTAGCGGAATCCTACGAGCAGTACTTC. It specifies CASSKRGLAESYEQYF.

The genes are TRBV9 and TRBJ2-4, with 9 bases identical to TRBD2. The CDR3 sequence is 17 residues long. Trimming took 0 bases from V and 6 from J; bases not matched to a gene: 10. Germline V lookup: CDR1 SGDLS, CDR2 YYNGEE. CDR3 region: CASSVAPQRGAGNIQYF. DNA of the CDR3: TGTGCCAGCAGCGTAGCCCCTCAGCGGGGGGCGGGAAACATTCAGTACTTC.

The chain has TRBV3-1 (or the pseudogene TRBV3-2) and TRBJ2-3; D call uncertain. The CDR3 spans 16 residues. Per germline, CDR1 LGHDT and CDR2 YNNKEL (reference sequence). The V gene lost 5 bases and the J gene lost 2 bases, with 17 bases spanning the gap. As DNA, the CDR3 is TGTGCCAGCAGCTATTCCCGGCCCGGGTTCACAGATACGCAGTATTTT. It translates to CASSYSRPGFTDTQYF.

V gene TRBV9 combines with J gene TRBJ2-2; 11 bases fit TRBD2. Trimming cost V 2 bases and J 4 bases; bases outside gene matches: 4. The CDR3 contains 16 residues. Germline values: CDR1 SGDLS, CDR2 YYNGEE. The CDR3 region has the DNA TGTGCCAGCAGCGTTCATAGCGGGAGGGTCACCGGGGAGCTGTTTTTT. This sequence encodes CASSVHSGRVTGELFF. Full variable domain (missing parts from reference TRBV9 and TRBJ2-2): DSGVTQTPKHLITATGQRVTLRCSPRSGDLSVYWYQQSLDQGLQFLIQYYNGEERAKGNILERFSAQQFPDLHSELNLSSLELGDSALYFCASSVHSGRVTGELFFGEGSRLTVL.

This sequence joins TRBV18 and TRBJ1-6; 8 bases agree with TRBD1. The CDR3 runs to 15 residues. The germline V gene encodes CDR1 KGHSH and CDR2 LQKENI. V lost 6 bases, J lost 7 bases, and 8 bases stayed unmatched. The CDR3 DNA is TGTGCCAGCTCCCTAACGGGACAGGTGAATTCACCCCTCCACTTT. This sequence encodes CASSLTGQVNSPLHF.

DNA of the CDR3: TGTGCCATCAGTCAGGGATCCCTTAATTCACCCCTCCACTTT. This encodes CAISQGSLNSPLHF. V is TRBV10-3 and J is TRBJ1-6; D is perhaps TRBD1 (5 bases). The CDR3 extends over 14 amino acids. Trimming pared 5 bases from V and 6 bases from J, leaving 11 bases between. From germline, CDR1 is ENHRY and CDR2 SYGVKD.

This rearrangement joins TRBV5-4 to TRBJ2-1, with 11 bases aligning to TRBD2. This CDR3 contains 16 residues. Unmatched junction bases numbered 5, after V lost 3 bases and J lost 3 bases. CDR1 and CDR2 (germline): SGHNT, YYREEE (reference sequence). The CDR3 sequence is CASSWGTSGNYNEQFF. The CDR3 nucleotides read TGTGCCAGCAGCTGGGGGACTAGCGGAAACTACAATGAGCAGTTCTTC.

This clone was observed once. The chain carries TRBV3-1 (or the pseudogene TRBV3-2) and TRBJ2-3; the match to TRBD2 covers 8 bases. The CDR3 contains 16 residues. With V trimmed by 4 bases and J by 1 base, 7 bases remained unmatched. Germline loops: CDR1 LGHDT, CDR2 YNNKEL (reference sequence). The CDR3 here is CASSPRGAGGTDTQYF. CDR3 coding DNA: TGTGCCAGCAGCCCCCGGGGAGCGGGGGGCACAGATACGCAGTATTTT.

This chain joins TRBV10-2 and TRBJ1-5, with 8 bases matching TRBD1. This CDR3 spans 14 amino acids. V lost 5 bases and J lost 6; bases outside the gene matches: 6. Germline V gene lookup returns CDR1 WSHSY and CDR2 SAAADI. The CDR3 DNA sequence: TGCGCCAGCAGTCCGGGACAGGCGGGTCAGCCCCAGCATTTT. Protein sequence: CASSPGQAGQPQHF.

The V call is TRBV11-3, the J call TRBJ2-1; TRBD1 matches at 7 bases. The length of the CDR3 is 14 residues. The germline gives CDR1 SGHNT, CDR2 YENEEA. The V and J ends lost 5 bases and 8 bases, in that order; junction bases with no gene match: 9. In DNA form, the CDR3 reads TGTGCCAGCAGCCTGACAGGGTTTGCCGATGAGCAGTTCTTC. Its translation: CASSLTGFADEQFF.

The gene calls are TRBV5-6 and TRBJ2-1, with D possibly TRBD2 on 6 matching bases. Germline values: CDR1 SGHDT, CDR2 YYEEEE. V was shortened by 3 bases and J by 13 bases, with 17 bases between the two germline ends. The CDR3 runs 13 residues. The CDR3 nucleotides are TGTGCCAGCAGCTCGCAAGTACTGGGACTTCAGTTCTTC. Protein: CASSSQVLGLQFF.